What follows are 29 T cell receptor beta chains derived from one specimen sequenced in a study of T cells in women clearing cervical HPV infection. Repertoires were generated with immunoSEQ multiplex PCR, while TCRdb's copy carries only in-frame clones and drops some. This sample's clone table lists some 40,000 clones. Sequencing was carried out using blood buffy coat. Source of these receptors: a woman between 18 and 70 years old with a cervical HPV16 infection that either progressed to CIN3+ or cleared (not recorded which).

Concerning this clone itself: The sequence runs out 3 residues before the end of the CDR3; the remainder is reconstructed from the germline J gene. The chain joins TRBV29-1 to TRBJ2-3; TRBD2 is a possible D gene (6 bases). The V gene's germline CDR1 is SQVTM and CDR2 ANQGSEA. With 2 bases removed from V and 7 bases from J, the gap between germline ends came to 19 bases. This CDR3 is built from 15 residues. The CDR3 bases that were read are TGCAGCGTTGAAAGGGGAGCAGGAGGGGCAAATACG. This codes for CSVERGAGGANT. The complete CDR3 sequence is CSVERGAGGANTQYF.

Notes on this clone: Read data end 3 residues before the CDR3 end; the end is taken from the germline J gene. This chain connects TRBV7-2 to TRBJ1-2, with unresolved D. The CDR3 contains 12 residues. Germline V gene lookup returns CDR1 SGHTA and CDR2 FQGNSA. The DNA read from the CDR3 is TGTGCCAGCAGCAGCCTCGACTACGAC. It is translated as CASSSLDYD. The whole CDR3 protein is CASSSLDYDYTF.

About this clone: The missing CDR3 end, 3 residues past where the read stops, is filled in from the germline J gene. This chain uses TRBV30 with TRBJ1-1; 7 bases fit TRBD1. Germline V gene data show CDR1 as GTSNPN and CDR2 as SVGIG (reference sequence). The CDR3 spans 17 residues. With V trimmed by 8 bases and J by 0 bases, 18 bases remained unmatched. This CDR3 reads CASTHRTGGRLNTEAFF. Incomplete CDR3 DNA: TGTGCCAGCACGCATCGGACAGGAGGAAGGTTGAACACTGAA.

Comment on this clone: The CDR3 goes on 3 residues after the read ends, and that part is filled in from the germline J gene. This sequence joins TRBV6-1 and TRBJ1-6, with 7 bases fitting TRBD1. Germline CDR1 is MNHNS and CDR2 is SASEGT. The V gene end was trimmed by 3 bases and the J gene end by 10 bases; junction bases not matched to a gene: 6. This CDR3 has 14 amino acids. This chain's CDR3 is CASSEAGTASPLHF. CDR3 DNA (partial): TGTGCCAGCAGTGAGGCCGGGACAGCATCACCC.

About this clone itself: The read falls 3 residues short of the CDR3 end, and the missing part is taken from the germline J gene. V and J are TRBV10-3 and TRBJ2-2; maybe TRBD2 (5 bases). This CDR3 has 12 residues. V was clipped by 7 bases and J by 6 bases, with 9 bases between them. Per the germline V gene, CDR1 is ENHRY and CDR2 is SYGVKD. CDR3 bases read: TGTGCCATCACCGGGGAACCCGGGGAG. Protein sequence: CAITGEPGE. The CDR3 as a whole reads CAITGEPGELFF.

In regard to this clone: The read ends 3 residues before the CDR3 terminus; that terminus is restored from the germline J gene. The chain carries TRBV5-1 and TRBJ1-6; maybe TRBD1 (6 bases). V shed 5 bases and J shed 7 bases, with 13 bases lying between them. Germline lookup yields CDR1 SGHRS and CDR2 YFSETQ. The CDR3 totals 14 residues. Incomplete CDR3 DNA: TGCGCCAGCAGACCACAGGGCGAGAATTCACCC. This sequence encodes CASRPQGENSP. The CDR3, in full, reads CASRPQGENSPLHF.

In regard to this clone: The missing CDR3 end, 3 residues past where the read stops, is filled in from the germline J gene. This chain joins TRBV2 and TRBJ1-4; D perhaps matches TRBD1 (5 bases). The CDR3 runs 14 residues. V was cut by 2 bases and J by 7 bases, with 11 bases left in between. Germline loops: CDR1 SNHLY, CDR2 FYNNEI. The DNA read from the CDR3 is TGTGCCAGCAGTGAACACGGGGGGGGTGAAAAA. It yields the protein CASSEHGGGEK. Given in full, the CDR3 is CASSEHGGGEKLFF.

Comment on this clone: Coverage ceases 3 residues before the CDR3 finishes, and the germline J gene fills in the end. The gene calls are TRBV19 and TRBJ1-2; D is undetermined. CDR1 is LNHDA and CDR2 is SQIVND in the germline V gene (reference sequence). The CDR3 length is 15 residues. This CDR3 is CASSISSSGFAIYTF. The DNA read from the CDR3 is TGTGCCAGTAGTATATCTAGCTCGGGCTTTGCCATC.

Note on this clone: The read is 3 residues too short to cover the CDR3 end, so that end is filled in from the germline J gene. The V and J genes are TRBV7-2 and TRBJ1-5; TRBD1 agrees at 7 bases. The germline V gene encodes CDR1 SGHTA and CDR2 FQGNSA. The CDR3 totals 15 residues. The trim removed 0 bases at V and 9 bases at J, leaving 8 bases unmatched. The CDR3 spells CASSLARGRPRPQHF. The CDR3 DNA, read in part, is TGTGCCAGCAGCTTAGCAAGGGGGCGGCCCCGGCCC.

About this clone: The read is 3 residues too short to cover the CDR3 end, so that end is filled in from the germline J gene. The rearrangement uses TRBV19 and TRBJ1-6, with 7 bases identical to TRBD1. V lost 3 bases to trimming and J lost 10 bases; unmatched junction nucleotides: 0. Per the germline V gene, CDR1 is LNHDA and CDR2 is SQIVND (reference sequence). The CDR3 runs to 12 residues. The covered CDR3 bases are TGTGCCAGTAGTATCAGGGGGTCACCC. Its protein product is CASSIRGSP. The CDR3 reads in full as CASSIRGSPLHF.

Details on this clone: Coverage ceases 3 residues before the CDR3 finishes, and the germline J gene fills in the end. V usage is TRBV7-3 and J usage is TRBJ2-2; 9 nucleotides agree with TRBD1. The CDR3 totals 15 residues. CDR1 SGHTA and CDR2 FQGTGA come from the germline V gene. After removal of 6 bases from V and 1 base from J, the junction contained 3 bases not matched to a gene. The CDR3 spells CASSLTGGNTGELFF. Partial CDR3 DNA: TGTGCCAGCAGTTTGACAGGGGGGAACACCGGGGAG. The full variable domain, rest sourced from reference TRBV7-3 and TRBJ2-2, is GAGVSQTPSNKVTEKGKYVELRCDPISGHTALYWYRQSLGQGPEFLIYFQGTGAADDSGLPNDRFFAVRPEGSVSTLKIQRTERGDSAVYLCASSLTGGNTGELFFGEGSRLTVL.

For this clone: The observed sequence ends 3 residues before the CDR3 terminus, with the missing tail filled in from the germline J gene. The chain links TRBV23-1 to TRBJ2-2, with D possibly TRBD1 on 5 matching bases. TRBV23-1 is an ORF for which the function is uncertain. This CDR3 contains 16 residues. The CDR3 DNA, read in part, is TGCGCCAGCAGTTTAAGGGATACCTCTGGGGCCAACGTG. It is translated as CASSLRDTSGANV. The entire CDR3 reads CASSLRDTSGANVLFF.

Of note for this clone: With the read ending 3 residues before the CDR3 end, the germline J gene is used to fill in that end. The chain recombines TRBV5-1 with TRBJ2-4; the match to TRBD1 covers 8 bases. The CDR3 length is 15 residues. V shed 0 bases and J 7 bases; nucleotides not matched to a gene: 6. Looked up from germline, CDR1 is SGHRS and CDR2 is YFSETQ. Partial CDR3 DNA: TGCGCCAGCAGCTTGGGGGGCCGGGACAGGAACATT. This encodes CASSLGGRDRNI. The entire CDR3 protein reads CASSLGGRDRNIQYF. Drawing the rest from reference TRBV5-1 and TRBJ2-4, the complete variable domain is KAGVTQTPRYLIKTRGQQVTLSCSPISGHRSVSWYQQTPGQGLQFLFEYFSETQRNKGNFPGRFSGRQFSNSRSEMNVSTLELGDSALYLCASSLGGRDRNIQYFGAGTRLSVL.

Comments on this clone: The observed sequence ends 3 residues before the CDR3 terminus, with the missing tail filled in from the germline J gene. The V call is TRBV6-2 or TRBV6-3, the J call TRBJ2-7, with no clear D. V lost 0 bases and J 2 bases, leaving 5 bases between the germline ends. There are 13 residues in the CDR3. Looked up from germline, CDR1 is MNHEY and CDR2 is SVGEGT. Incomplete CDR3 DNA: TGTGCCAGCAGTTACTCGCAGGCCTACGAG. This codes for CASSYSQAYE. The complete CDR3 reads CASSYSQAYEQYF.

As concerns this clone: The read is 3 residues too short to cover the CDR3 end, so that end is filled in from the germline J gene. The J gene is TRBJ1-2, the V gene TRBV12-3 or TRBV12-4; no firm D call. The CDR3 contains 12 residues. The sequenced CDR3 bases are TGTGCCAGCAGTTCTCCTCCCCGGGGC. Translated, it gives CASSSPPRG. The CDR3 in full is CASSSPPRGYTF.

For this clone: The read ends 3 residues before the CDR3 terminus; that terminus is restored from the germline J gene. The genes are TRBV5-1 and TRBJ1-2; D remains ambiguous. The CDR3 loop spans 13 amino acids. Germline CDR1 and CDR2: SGHRS and YFSETQ. V gave up 0 bases and J gave up 4 bases, with 7 bases separating them. The CDR3 protein is CASSLDSTYGYTF. CDR3 bases read: TGCGCCAGCAGCTTGGACAGCACCTATGGC.

Points on this clone: The read halts 3 residues ahead of the CDR3 end, with the missing end drawn from the germline J gene. The chain couples TRBV19 to TRBJ1-5; no firm D call. CDR3 length equals 15 residues. Germline assignment: CDR1 LNHDA and CDR2 SQIVND (reference sequence). V lost 4 bases and J 4 bases, leaving 14 bases between the germline ends. CDR3 residues: CASSTDGVKNQPQHF. The DNA read from the CDR3 is TGTGCCAGTAGTACAGACGGGGTGAAGAATCAGCCC. Full variable domain (missing parts from reference TRBV19 and TRBJ1-5): DGGITQSPKYLFRKEGQNVTLSCEQNLNHDAMYWYRQDPGQGLRLIYYSQIVNDFQKGDIAEGYSVSREKKESFPLTVTSAQKNPTAFYLCASSTDGVKNQPQHFGDGTRLSIL.

About this clone: The read gets to within 3 residues of the CDR3 end, and the germline J gene fills in the rest. The V gene is TRBV19, the J gene TRBJ2-7; perhaps TRBD1 as D (5 bases). V was trimmed by 4 bases and J by 5 bases, leaving 12 bases between them. Germline CDR1 is LNHDA and CDR2 is SQIVND (reference sequence). This CDR3 spans 13 amino acids. Incomplete CDR3 DNA: TGTGCCAGTAGTAGAAAGGGGTCTAACGAG. Amino acids: CASSRKGSNE. The whole CDR3 is CASSRKGSNEQYF.

To note about this clone: The read ends 3 residues shy of where the CDR3 ends; the end is completed using the germline J gene. The rearrangement uses TRBV7-9 and TRBJ2-5; TRBD2 matches 8 bases. V lost 4 bases to trimming and J lost 7 bases; unmatched junction nucleotides: 11. The CDR3 has 15 amino acids. Germline V gene sequence: CDR1 SEHNR, CDR2 FQNEAQ (reference sequence). Partial CDR3 DNA: TGTGCCAGCAGCTGGGGGGGACTAGGTACTACGACC. The encoded protein is CASSWGGLGTTT. The entire CDR3 sequence reads CASSWGGLGTTTQYF.

As concerns this clone: The read halts 3 residues ahead of the CDR3 end, with the missing end drawn from the germline J gene. The V call is TRBV5-1, the J call TRBJ2-7; no reliable D call. The CDR3 contains 12 residues. Germline-derived CDR1 and CDR2 are SGHRS and YFSETQ. Trimming cost V 1 base and J 2 bases, with 4 bases left between them. The CDR3 here is CASSLYPYEQYF. CDR3 bases read: TGCGCCAGCAGCTTGTATCCCTACGAG.

As regards this clone: The read falls 3 residues short of the CDR3 end, and the missing part is taken from the germline J gene. The V and J genes are TRBV29-1 and TRBJ2-1; D may be TRBD1 (5 bases). CDR3 length: 12 residues. V was cut by 8 bases and J by 3 bases, with 11 bases left in between. CDR1 and CDR2 from the germline V gene are SQVTM and ANQGSEA. CDR3 loop: CSSTENYNEQFF. The sequenced part of the CDR3 DNA is TGCAGCTCGACAGAGAACTACAATGAG.

With respect to this clone: The sequenced fragment ends 3 residues before the CDR3 boundary, so the rest is inferred from the germline J gene. The chain recombines TRBV10-1 with TRBJ1-5; 7 positions match TRBD1. Germline loops: CDR1 WNHNN, CDR2 SYGVQD (reference sequence). This CDR3 comprises 19 residues. V dropped 6 bases and J dropped 0; count of bases not matched to a gene: 17. The CDR3: CASRVVFLLGTDSNQPQHF. The part of the CDR3 DNA that was read is TGCGCCAGCAGGGTGGTATTCCTTCTCGGGACAGATAGCAATCAGCCC.

The part of the CDR3 DNA that was read is TGTGCCAGCAGCTTATGGTCGGTGAACACTGAA. Translation: CASSLWSVNTE. The full CDR3 protein is CASSLWSVNTEAFF. The J gene is TRBJ1-1, the V gene TRBV7-9; D uncertain. The CDR3 end is not reached by the read, which stops 3 residues before it; the germline J gene fills it in. Germline V gene lookup returns CDR1 SEHNR and CDR2 FQNEAQ (reference sequence). The CDR3 spans 14 residues. V lost 2 bases and J 0 bases, leaving 7 bases between the germline ends.

With regard to this clone: The read terminates 3 residues ahead of where the CDR3 ends, so the germline J gene completes it. The J gene is TRBJ2-7, the V gene TRBV2; D unclear. Trimming removed 7 bases at V and 0 bases at J, with 10 bases between. Germline V gives CDR1 SNHLY, CDR2 FYNNEI. The length of the CDR3 is 13 residues. CDR3 loop: CASIELNSYEQYF. The part of the CDR3 DNA that was read is TGTGCCAGCATTGAGTTAAACTCCTACGAG. The full variable domain, with the rest looked up from reference TRBV2 and TRBJ2-7, is EPEVTQTPSHQVTQMGQEVILRCVPISNHLYFYWYRQILGQKVEFLVSFYNNEISEKSEIFDDQFSVERPDGSNFTLKIRSTKLEDSAMYFCASIELNSYEQYFGPGTRLTVT.

This clone is called medium-sized based on its frequency. The CDR3 end falls 3 residues outside the read, so it is completed with the germline J gene. The V call is TRBV4-1, the J call TRBJ2-7; D not certain. The germline V and J ends were trimmed by 1 base and 2 bases, with 9 bases remaining between them. CDR1 and CDR2 from the germline V gene are MGHRA and YSYEKL. The CDR3 contains 14 residues. Partial CDR3 DNA: TGCGCCAGCAGCCAAGTCGTCAGTACCTACGAG. Residues: CASSQVVSTYE. The whole CDR3 is CASSQVVSTYEQYF.

To note about this clone: The sequenced fragment ends 3 residues before the CDR3 boundary, so the rest is inferred from the germline J gene. The rearrangement joins TRBV30 to TRBJ2-4; 7 nucleotides align to TRBD1. CDR3 length equals 12 residues. The germline CDR1 and CDR2 sequences are GTSNPN and SVGIG (reference sequence). The CDR3: CAWTGVAGGQYF. Incomplete CDR3 DNA: TGTGCCTGGACCGGGGTCGCAGGGGGT.

On this clone itself: The read is 3 residues too short to cover the CDR3 end, so that end is filled in from the germline J gene. This rearrangement joins TRBV2 to TRBJ2-3; 14 bases map to TRBD2. CDR3 size: 15 residues. Germline lookup yields CDR1 SNHLY and CDR2 FYNNEI. V trimming: 4 bases; J trimming: 8 bases; junction bases outside the gene matches: 5. The CDR3 bases that were read are TGTGCCAGCAGTGCTCAGGGACTAGCGGGGGCTACG. It codes for CASSAQGLAGAT. The full CDR3 is CASSAQGLAGATQYF.

Comments on this clone: The read ends 3 residues before the CDR3 terminus; that terminus is restored from the germline J gene. This chain uses TRBV5-6 with TRBJ2-5; D possibly corresponds to TRBD1 (6 bases). The CDR3 totals 15 residues. Germline V gene sequence: CDR1 SGHDT, CDR2 YYEEEE. Trimming took off 4 bases at V and 5 bases at J, with 18 bases between the two ends. The sequenced CDR3 bases are TGTGCCAGCAGCCCGGACCCGCAAAGGGGGGAGACC. It encodes CASSPDPQRGET. The whole CDR3 protein is CASSPDPQRGETQYF.

This clone is called medium-sized (0.01 to 0.1%) based on its frequency. The read terminates 3 residues before the CDR3 end, so the remaining end is supplied by the germline J gene. V gene TRBV29-1 combines with J gene TRBJ2-4, with 7 bases matching TRBD1. CDR3 length: 14 amino acids. Trimming at V came to 6 bases and at J to 8 bases, leaving 13 bases not matched to a gene. Per the germline V gene, CDR1 is SQVTM and CDR2 is ANQGSEA. The covered CDR3 bases are TGCAGCGTCCGCCAGGGGGACCAAAAGGACATT. As protein: CSVRQGDQKDI. The entire CDR3 protein is CSVRQGDQKDIQYF.